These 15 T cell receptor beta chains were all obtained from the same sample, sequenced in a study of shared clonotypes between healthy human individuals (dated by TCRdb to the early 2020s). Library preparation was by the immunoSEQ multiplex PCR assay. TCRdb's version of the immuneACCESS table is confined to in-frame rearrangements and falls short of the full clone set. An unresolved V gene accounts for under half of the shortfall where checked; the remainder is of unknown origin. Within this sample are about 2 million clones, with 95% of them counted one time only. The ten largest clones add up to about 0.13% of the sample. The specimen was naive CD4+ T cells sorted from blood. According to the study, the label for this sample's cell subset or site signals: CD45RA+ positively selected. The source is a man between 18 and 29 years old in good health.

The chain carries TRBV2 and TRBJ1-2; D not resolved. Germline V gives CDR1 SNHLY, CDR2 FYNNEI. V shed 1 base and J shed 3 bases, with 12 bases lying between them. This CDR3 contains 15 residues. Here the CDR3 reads CASSEEVGGHYGYTF. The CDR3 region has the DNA TGTGCCAGCAGTGAAGAGGTCGGAGGGCACTATGGCTACACCTTC.

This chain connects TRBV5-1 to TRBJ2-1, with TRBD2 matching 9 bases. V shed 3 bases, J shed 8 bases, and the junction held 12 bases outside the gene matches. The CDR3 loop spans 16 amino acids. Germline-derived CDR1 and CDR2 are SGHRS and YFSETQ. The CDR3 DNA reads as TGCGCCAGCAGCTCCAGGCTGCGGGGGGGCTCGGATGAGCAGTTCTTC. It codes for CASSSRLRGGSDEQFF.

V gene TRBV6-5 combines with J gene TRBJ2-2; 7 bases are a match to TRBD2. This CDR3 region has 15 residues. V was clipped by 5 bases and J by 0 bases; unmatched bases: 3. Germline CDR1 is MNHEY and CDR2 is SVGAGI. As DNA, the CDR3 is TGTGCCAGCAGTAGCACTAGCGCGAACACCGGGGAGCTGTTTTTT. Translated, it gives CASSSTSANTGELFF.

The CDR3 DNA follows: TGTGCCAGCAGACGGTGGGCTGGTGAGACCCAGTACTTC. Protein: CASRRWAGETQYF. V is TRBV27 and J is TRBJ2-5, with no clear D. V lost 6 bases and J 5 bases, leaving 13 bases between the germline ends. The CDR3 covers 13 residues. Germline V CDR1 and CDR2: MNHEY, SMNVEV (reference sequence).

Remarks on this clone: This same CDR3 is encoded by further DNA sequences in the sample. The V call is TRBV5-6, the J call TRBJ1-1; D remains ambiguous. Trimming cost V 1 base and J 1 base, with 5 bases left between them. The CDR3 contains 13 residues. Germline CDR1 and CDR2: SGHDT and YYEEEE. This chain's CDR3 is CASSLRRNTEAFF. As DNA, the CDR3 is TGTGCCAGCAGCTTGCGACGGAACACTGAAGCTTTCTTT.

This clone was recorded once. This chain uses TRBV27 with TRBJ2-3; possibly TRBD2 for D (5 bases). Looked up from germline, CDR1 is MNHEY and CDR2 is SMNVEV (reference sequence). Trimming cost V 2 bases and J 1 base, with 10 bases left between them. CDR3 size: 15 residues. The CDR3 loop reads CASSLRGMGTDTQYF. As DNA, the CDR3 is TGTGCCAGCAGTTTACGGGGAATGGGCACAGATACGCAGTATTTT.

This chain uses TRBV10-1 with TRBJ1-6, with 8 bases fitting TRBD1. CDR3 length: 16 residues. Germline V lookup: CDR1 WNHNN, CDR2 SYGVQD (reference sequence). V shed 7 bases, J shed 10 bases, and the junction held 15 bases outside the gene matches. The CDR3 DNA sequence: TGCGCCAGCAATACTACCGGCAGGGGGCTAAAGTCACCCCTCCACTTT. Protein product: CASNTTGRGLKSPLHF.

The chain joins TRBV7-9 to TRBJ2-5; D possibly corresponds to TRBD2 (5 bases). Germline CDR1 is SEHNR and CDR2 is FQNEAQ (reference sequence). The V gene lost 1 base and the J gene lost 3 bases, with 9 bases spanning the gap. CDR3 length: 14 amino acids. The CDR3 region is CASSLDSREETQYF. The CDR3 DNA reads TGTGCCAGCAGCTTAGACTCGCGGGAAGAGACCCAGTACTTC.

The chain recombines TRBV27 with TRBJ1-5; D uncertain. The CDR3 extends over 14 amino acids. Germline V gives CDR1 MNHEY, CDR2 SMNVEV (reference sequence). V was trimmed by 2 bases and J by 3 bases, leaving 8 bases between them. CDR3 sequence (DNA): TGTGCCAGCAGTTTACAGAGGGACAATCAGCCCCAGCATTTT. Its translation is CASSLQRDNQPQHF.

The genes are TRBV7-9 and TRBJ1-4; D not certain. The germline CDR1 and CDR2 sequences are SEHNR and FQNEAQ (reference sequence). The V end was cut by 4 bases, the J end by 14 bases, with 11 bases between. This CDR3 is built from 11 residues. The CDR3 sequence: CASSSRVGLFF. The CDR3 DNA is TGTGCCAGCAGCTCCCGTGTAGGGCTGTTTTTT.

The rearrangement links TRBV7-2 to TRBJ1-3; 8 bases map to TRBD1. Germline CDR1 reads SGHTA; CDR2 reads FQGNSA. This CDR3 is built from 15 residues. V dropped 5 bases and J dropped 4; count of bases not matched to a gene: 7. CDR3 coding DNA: TGTGCCAGCAGCGAAACGGACAGGGCCGGAAACACCATATATTTT. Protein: CASSETDRAGNTIYF.

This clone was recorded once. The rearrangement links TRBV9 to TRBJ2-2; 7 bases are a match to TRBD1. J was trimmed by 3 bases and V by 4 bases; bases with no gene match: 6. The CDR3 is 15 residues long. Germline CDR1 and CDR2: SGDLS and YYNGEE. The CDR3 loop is CASSLDRADTGELFF. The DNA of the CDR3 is TGTGCCAGCAGCCTTGACAGGGCGGACACCGGGGAGCTGTTTTTT.

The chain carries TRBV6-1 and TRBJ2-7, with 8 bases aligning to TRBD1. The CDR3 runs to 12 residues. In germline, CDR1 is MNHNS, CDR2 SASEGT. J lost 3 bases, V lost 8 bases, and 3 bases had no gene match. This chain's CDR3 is CASGGTGYEQYF. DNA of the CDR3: TGTGCCAGCGGTGGGACAGGCTACGAGCAGTACTTC.

The DNA of the CDR3 is TGTGCCAGCCCCTCAAAGGAAACGCAAGAGACCCAGTACTTC. This translates into CASPSKETQETQYF. The chain carries TRBV27 and TRBJ2-5; D is unclear. The length of the CDR3 is 14 residues. Germline assignment: CDR1 MNHEY and CDR2 SMNVEV (reference sequence). Trimming shortened V by 8 bases and J by 2 bases, and 15 bases separated the two germline ends.

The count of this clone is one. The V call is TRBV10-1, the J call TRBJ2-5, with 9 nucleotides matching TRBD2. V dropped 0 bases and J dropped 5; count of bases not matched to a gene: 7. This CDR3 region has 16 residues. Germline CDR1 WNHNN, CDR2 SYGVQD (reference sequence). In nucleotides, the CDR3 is TGCGCCAGCAGTGAGTCTCCAGCGGGGGGTCGCGAGACCCAGTACTTC. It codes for CASSESPAGGRETQYF.